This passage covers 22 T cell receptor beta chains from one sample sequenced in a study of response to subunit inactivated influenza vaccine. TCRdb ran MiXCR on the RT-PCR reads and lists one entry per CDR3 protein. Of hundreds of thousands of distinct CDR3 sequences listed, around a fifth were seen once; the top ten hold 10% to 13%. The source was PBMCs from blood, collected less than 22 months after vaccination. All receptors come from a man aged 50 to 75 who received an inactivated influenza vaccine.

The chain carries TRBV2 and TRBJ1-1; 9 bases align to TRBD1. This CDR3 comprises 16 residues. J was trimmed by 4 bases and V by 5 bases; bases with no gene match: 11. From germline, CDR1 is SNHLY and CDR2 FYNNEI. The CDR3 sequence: CASSPGTGWRITEAFF. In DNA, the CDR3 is TGTGCCAGCAGTCCCGGGACAGGGTGGAGGATCACTGAAGCTTTCTTT.

CDR3 region: CASSYSLASPVHTQYF. CDR3 in DNA: TGTGCCAGCAGTTACTCGCTCGCGAGCCCCGTACATACGCAGTATTTT. The genes are TRBV6-5 and TRBJ2-3; D unresolved. Germline V gene lookup returns CDR1 MNHEY and CDR2 SVGAGI. V gave up 0 bases and J gave up 7 bases, with 17 bases separating them. This CDR3 region has 16 residues.

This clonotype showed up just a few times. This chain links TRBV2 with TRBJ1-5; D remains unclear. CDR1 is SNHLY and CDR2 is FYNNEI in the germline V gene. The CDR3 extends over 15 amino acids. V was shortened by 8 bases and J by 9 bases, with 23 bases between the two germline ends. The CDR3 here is CASAPLVQSFWPQHF. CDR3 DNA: TGTGCCAGCGCACCCCTAGTCCAGAGTTTCTGGCCCCAGCATTTT.

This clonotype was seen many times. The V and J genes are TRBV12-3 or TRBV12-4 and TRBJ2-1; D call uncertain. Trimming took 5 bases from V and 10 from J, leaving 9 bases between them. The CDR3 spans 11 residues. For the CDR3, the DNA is TGTGCCAGCAGTCTAAGTTACGAGCAGTTCTTC. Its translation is CASSLSYEQFF.

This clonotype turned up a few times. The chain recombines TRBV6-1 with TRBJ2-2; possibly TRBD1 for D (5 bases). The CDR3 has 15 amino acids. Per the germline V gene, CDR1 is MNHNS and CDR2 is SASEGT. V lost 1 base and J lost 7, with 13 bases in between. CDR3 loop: CASSEGGGYIGELFF. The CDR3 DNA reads TGTGCCAGCAGTGAAGGGGGCGGTTACATCGGGGAGCTGTTTTTT.

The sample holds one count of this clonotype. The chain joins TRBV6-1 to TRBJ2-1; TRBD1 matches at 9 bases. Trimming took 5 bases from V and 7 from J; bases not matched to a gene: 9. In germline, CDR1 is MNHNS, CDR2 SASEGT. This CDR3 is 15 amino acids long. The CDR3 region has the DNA TGTGCCAGCAGTCAGAACTCCGGGACAGGGAATGAGCAGTTCTTC. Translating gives CASSQNSGTGNEQFF.

CDR3 region: CASSLAGTGEYYGYTF. CDR3 nucleotide sequence: TGTGCCAGCAGCTTAGCTGGGACAGGGGAGTACTATGGCTACACCTTC. The chain joins TRBV7-2 to TRBJ1-2; 10 nucleotides line up with TRBD1. The CDR3 has 16 amino acids. V shed 0 bases and J 3 bases; nucleotides not matched to a gene: 4. Germline V CDR1 and CDR2: SGHTA, FQGNSA.

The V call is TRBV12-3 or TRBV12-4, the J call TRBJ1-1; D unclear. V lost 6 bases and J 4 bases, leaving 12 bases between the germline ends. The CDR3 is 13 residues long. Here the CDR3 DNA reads TGTGCCAGCAGCCGCTTATCGGGCACTGAAGCTTTCTTT. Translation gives CASSRLSGTEAFF.

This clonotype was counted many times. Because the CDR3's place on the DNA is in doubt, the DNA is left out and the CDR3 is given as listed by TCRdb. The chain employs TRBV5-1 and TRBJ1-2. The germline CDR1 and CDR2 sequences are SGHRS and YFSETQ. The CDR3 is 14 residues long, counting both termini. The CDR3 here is CASSADPSTLGYTF.

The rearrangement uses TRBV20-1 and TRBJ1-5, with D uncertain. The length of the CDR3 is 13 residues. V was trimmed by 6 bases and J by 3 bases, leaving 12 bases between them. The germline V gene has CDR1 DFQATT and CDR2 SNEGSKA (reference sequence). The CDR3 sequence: CSANTAFNQPQHF. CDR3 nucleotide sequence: TGCAGTGCAAACACAGCGTTCAATCAGCCCCAGCATTTT.

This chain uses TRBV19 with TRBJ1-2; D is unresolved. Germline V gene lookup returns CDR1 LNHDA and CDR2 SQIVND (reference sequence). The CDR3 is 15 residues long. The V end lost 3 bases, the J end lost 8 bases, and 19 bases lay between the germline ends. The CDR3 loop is CASSIDPADIRGYTF. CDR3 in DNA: TGTGCCAGTAGTATCGATCCGGCAGACATAAGAGGCTACACCTTC. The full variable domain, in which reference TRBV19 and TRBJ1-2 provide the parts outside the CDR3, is DGGITQSPKYLFRKEGQNVTLSCEQNLNHDAMYWYRQDPGQGLRLIYYSQIVNDFQKGDIAEGYSVSREKKESFPLTVTSAQKNPTAFYLCASSIDPADIRGYTFGSGTRLTVV.

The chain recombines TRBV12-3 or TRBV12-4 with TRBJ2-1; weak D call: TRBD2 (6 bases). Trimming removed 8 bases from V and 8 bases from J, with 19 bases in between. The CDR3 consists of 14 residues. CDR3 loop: CASDLLAGRDEQFF. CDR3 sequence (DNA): TGTGCCAGCGACCTCTTAGCCGGGAGAGATGAGCAGTTCTTC.

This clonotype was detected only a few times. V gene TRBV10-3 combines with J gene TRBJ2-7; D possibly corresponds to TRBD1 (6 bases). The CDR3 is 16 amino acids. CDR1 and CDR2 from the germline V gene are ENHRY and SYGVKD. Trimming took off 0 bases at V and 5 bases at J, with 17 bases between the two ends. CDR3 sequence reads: CAISESNLGAVHEQYF. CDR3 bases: TGTGCCATCAGTGAGTCAAATTTGGGGGCTGTCCACGAGCAGTACTTC.

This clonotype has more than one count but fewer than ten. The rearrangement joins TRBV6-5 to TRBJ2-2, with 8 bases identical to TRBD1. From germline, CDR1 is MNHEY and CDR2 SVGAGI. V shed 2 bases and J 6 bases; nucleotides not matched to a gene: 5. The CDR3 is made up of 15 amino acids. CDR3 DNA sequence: TGTGCCAGCAGTTACGACAGGGGAGGTGCCGGGGAGCTGTTTTTT. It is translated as CASSYDRGGAGELFF.

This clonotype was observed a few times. In DNA, the CDR3 is TGTGCCAGCAGATACCAGGGAAATGAGCAGTTCTTC. It codes for CASRYQGNEQFF. V usage is TRBV28 and J usage is TRBJ2-1, with D maybe TRBD1 (5 bases). With 6 bases removed from V and 7 bases from J, the gap between germline ends came to 10 bases. This CDR3 region has 12 residues. Germline lookup yields CDR1 MDHEN and CDR2 SYDVKM.

CDR3 DNA sequence: TGCAGTGCTAGAGATCCGATAGGATCTAATTCACCCCTCCACTTT. Translated, it gives CSARDPIGSNSPLHF. The gene calls are TRBV20-1 and TRBJ1-6, with D unclear. The V gene lost 0 bases and the J gene lost 6 bases, with 12 bases spanning the gap. There are 15 residues in the CDR3. Per germline, CDR1 DFQATT and CDR2 SNEGSKA (reference sequence).

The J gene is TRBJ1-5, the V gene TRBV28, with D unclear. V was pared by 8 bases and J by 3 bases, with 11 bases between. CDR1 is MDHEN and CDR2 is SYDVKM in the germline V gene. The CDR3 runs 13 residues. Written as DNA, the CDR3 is TGTGCCAGCCTGCCGGGCAACAATCAGCCCCAGCATTTT. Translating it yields CASLPGNNQPQHF.

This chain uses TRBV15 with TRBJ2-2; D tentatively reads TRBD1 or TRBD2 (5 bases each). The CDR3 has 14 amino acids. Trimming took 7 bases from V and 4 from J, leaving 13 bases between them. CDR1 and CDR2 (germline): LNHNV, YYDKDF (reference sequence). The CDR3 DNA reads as TGTGCCACCAAAGAGGGGCTCGTCACCGGGGAGCTGTTTTTT. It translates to CATKEGLVTGELFF.

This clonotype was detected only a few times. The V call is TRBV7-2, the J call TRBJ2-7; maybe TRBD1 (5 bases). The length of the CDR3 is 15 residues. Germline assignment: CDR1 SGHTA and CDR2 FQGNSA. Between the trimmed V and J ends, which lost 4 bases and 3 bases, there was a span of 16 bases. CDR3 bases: TGTGCCAGCAGCTCCCTGACAGTAACCTACTACGAGCAGTACTTC. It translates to CASSSLTVTYYEQYF.

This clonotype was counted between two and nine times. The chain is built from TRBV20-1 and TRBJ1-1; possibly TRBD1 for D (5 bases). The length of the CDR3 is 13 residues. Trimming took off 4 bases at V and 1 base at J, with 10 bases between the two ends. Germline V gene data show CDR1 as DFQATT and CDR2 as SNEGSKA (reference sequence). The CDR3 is CSAKDIWNTEAFF. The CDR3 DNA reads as TGCAGTGCTAAGGACATTTGGAACACTGAAGCTTTCTTT.

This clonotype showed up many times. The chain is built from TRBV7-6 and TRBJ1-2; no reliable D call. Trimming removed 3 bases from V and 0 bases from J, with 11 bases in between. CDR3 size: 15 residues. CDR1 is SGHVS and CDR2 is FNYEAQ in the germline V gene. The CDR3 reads CASSFGPQANYGYTF. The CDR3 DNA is TGTGCCAGCAGCTTTGGACCGCAAGCTAACTATGGCTACACCTTC.

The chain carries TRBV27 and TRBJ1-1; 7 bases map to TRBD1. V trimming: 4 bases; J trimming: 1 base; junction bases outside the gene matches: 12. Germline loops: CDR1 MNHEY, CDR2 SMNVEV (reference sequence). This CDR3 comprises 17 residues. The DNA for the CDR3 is TGTGCCAGCAGTTCCCCGATCAGGGGGGGGAAGAACACTGAAGCTTTCTTT. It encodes CASSSPIRGGKNTEAFF.